Presented here are 2 T cell receptor beta chains from one specimen sequenced in a study of T cells expressing NK-cell markers. Following a re-call of the 5' RACE reads, TCRdb has one entry per CDR3 protein and lacks DNA. The sample has 300,000 to 450,000 distinct CDR3 sequences, and its top ten clones hold 5% to 5.5%. Sequencing was performed on blood T cells: a sorted CD56 or NKG2C T cell subset, CD4+ or CD8+ T cells, or bulk PBMC T cells (not recorded which). The receptors were gathered from a man aged 18 to 69 in good health.

Here the CDR3 reads CASSPRTKGFHTEAFF. The V and J genes are TRBV6-5 and TRBJ1-1. The CDR3 has 16 amino acids. Germline CDR1 and CDR2: MNHEY and SVGAGI.

The CDR3 loop reads CASSDRTGIQFF. The V and J genes are TRBV6-5 and TRBJ2-1; the TCRdb call, TRBD1, lacks DNA for checking. Germline V CDR1 and CDR2: MNHEY, SVGAGI. The CDR3 is 12 amino acids.